These T cell receptor beta chains were read from a single sample in a study of human T cells and chemical hapten exposure. TCRdb re-called the RACE reads through MiXCR, storing one row per CDR3 protein. This sample carries approximately 100,000 distinct CDR3 sequences, approximately 10% of them seen once, and the ten largest clones take roughly 3.3%. The source was whole blood, collected in connection with sensitization to the hapten diphenylcyclopropenone (DPC). These receptors came from a woman between 40 and 50 years old with alopecia areata. Some clones in this sample may be carry-over from other donors' samples. Each CDR3 is given with its conserved first and last residue. A D gene is named only where the DNA matches it firmly. Clone size is not always given. Where it is, it says once, few, many or a class for expanded clones.

clone_size	j_call	v_call	d_call	cdr3_nt	cdr3_aa
few	TRBJ2-7	TRBV6-2/TRBV6-3	-	TGTGCCAGCAGATACGGGACCTACGAGCAGTACTTC	CASRYGTYEQYF
-	TRBJ1-4	TRBV20-1	-	TGCAGTGCTAGAGAAGGGGTGGGGAATGAAAAACTGTTTTTT	CSAREGVGNEKLFF
many	TRBJ2-3	TRBV6-4	TRBD2	TGTGCCAGCAGCTTATGGGGCGGGAGCGCCGCAGATACGCAGTATTTT	CASSLWGGSAADTQYF
few	TRBJ1-4	TRBV28	TRBD1	TGTGCCAGCAGTTTACAGGGGGCCTTAGAAAAACTGTTTTTT	CASSLQGALEKLFF
many	TRBJ2-7	TRBV28	TRBD2	TGTGCCAGCAGTCCGTCGTCGGTAGCGGGAGGAAACTCCTACGAGCAGTACTTC	CASSPSSVAGGNSYEQYF
many	TRBJ2-5	TRBV6-2/TRBV6-3	-	TGTGCCAGCAGTTACGGGGAGACCCAGTACTTC	CASSYGETQYF
-	TRBJ2-3	TRBV2	TRBD2	TGTGCCAGCAGCTACGGGGGGGATCGGAGCACAGATACGCAGTATTTT	CASSYGGDRSTDTQYF
-	TRBJ2-1	TRBV4-3	TRBD2	TGCGCCAGCAGCCAAGATGTCCGGGGAGGGATTAATGAGCAGTTCTTC	CASSQDVRGGINEQFF
-	TRBJ2-5	TRBV11-2	TRBD2	TGTGCCAGCAGCTCAACGGGACTAGCGGGGACCCCCACCTACTTC	CASSSTGLAGTPTYF
many	TRBJ2-3	TRBV5-4	-	TGTGCCAGCAACGCGGCGGACCACACAGATACGCAGTATTTT	CASNAADHTDTQYF
many	TRBJ2-3	TRBV27	-	TGTGCCAGCAGTTTGACGACAGGAAGCACAGATACGCAGTATTTT	CASSLTTGSTDTQYF
few	TRBJ2-1	TRBV20-1	TRBD2	TGCAGTGCTAGACTTGCCACCGGGACTAGCTCCAATGAGCAGTTCTTC	CSARLATGTSSNEQFF
few	TRBJ2-4	TRBV21-1	-	TGTGCCAGCAGCAAAGGGGGGGGACGTCGCCCGAAAAACATTCAGTACTTC	CASSKGGGRRPKNIQYF
many	TRBJ2-7	TRBV7-9	TRBD2	TGTGCCAGCAGCTTGGTCCTAGCGGGGCGTATAGAGCAGTACTTC	CASSLVLAGRIEQYF
-	TRBJ2-2	TRBV7-9	TRBD1	TGTGCCAGCAGCTCTGTACCGGGACAGGGGGTATCCGGGGAGCTGTTTTTT	CASSSVPGQGVSGELFF
many	TRBJ2-5	TRBV18	-	TGTGCCAGCTCACCAGGAGAGGAGACCCAGTACTTC	CASSPGEETQYF
few	TRBJ2-1	TRBV12-3/TRBV12-4	-	TGTGCCAGCAGCTCTTATCCTGACTATGAGCAGTTCTTC	CASSSYPDYEQFF
-	TRBJ2-1	TRBV11-3	-	TGTGCCAGCAGCTTATTCCGCGGGAACAATGAGCAGTTCTTC	CASSLFRGNNEQFF
few	TRBJ2-5	TRBV7-2	TRBD2	TGTGCCAGCAGCTTAGCGTCTAGCGGGGGGTTAGAGACCCAGTACTTC	CASSLASSGGLETQYF
-	TRBJ2-7	TRBV20-1	TRBD2	TGCAGTGCCCAAAGACTAGCGGGAGGCCCCTACGAGCAGTACTTC	CSAQRLAGGPYEQYF
many	TRBJ2-3	TRBV5-5	-	TGTGCCAGCAGCCAGCCCCAGGATACGCAGTATTTT	CASSQPQDTQYF
-	TRBJ1-5	TRBV28	-	TGTGCCAGCAGTACAAATCAGCCCCAGCATTTT	CASSTNQPQHF
-	TRBJ1-4	TRBV6-2/TRBV6-3	-	TGTGCCAGCAGTTACTCGTCCCGGGGACAAGAAAAACTGTTTTTT	CASSYSSRGQEKLFF
few	TRBJ2-7	TRBV18	-	TGTGCCAGCTCACCACCGAACAGGCGAACCTACGAGCAGTACTTC	CASSPPNRRTYEQYF
many	TRBJ2-7	TRBV5-4	TRBD1	TGTGCCAGCAGTACAGGGGGCTCCTACGAGCAGTACTTC	CASSTGGSYEQYF
few	TRBJ1-1	TRBV6-6	-	TGTGCCAGCAGTGACCCGAACAGACCGAACACTGAAGCTTTCTTT	CASSDPNRPNTEAFF
-	TRBJ1-5	TRBV20-1	-	TGCAGTGCTAGAGATAGGGCGGCCAGCAAGCCCCAGCATTTT	CSARDRAASKPQHF
-	TRBJ1-6	TRBV6-5	-	TGTGCCAGCAGTTACCAGCGCAGGGGCGCCTATAATTCACCCCTCCACTTT	CASSYQRRGAYNSPLHF
many	TRBJ2-5	TRBV7-9	-	TGTGCCAGCAGCTTTCGGTCTGGTATAGAGACCCAGTACTTC	CASSFRSGIETQYF
-	TRBJ2-7	TRBV7-2	-	TGTGCCAGCAGCCCCGGTGAGCTAGTAGGCTCCTACGAGCAGTACTTC	CASSPGELVGSYEQYF
few	TRBJ2-1	TRBV6-2/TRBV6-3	-	TGTGCCAGCAAAACGGGGCCAAACAATGAGCAGTTCTTC	CASKTGPNNEQFF
many	TRBJ2-1	TRBV28	-	TGTGCCAGCAGTTTATCTGGGGTTCGGGAGCAGTTCTTC	CASSLSGVREQFF
many	TRBJ2-7	TRBV29-1	-	TGCAGCGCTGGACAGAGCTACGAGCAGTACTTC	CSAGQSYEQYF
many	TRBJ1-2	TRBV4-3	TRBD1	TGCGCCAGCAGCCAAGATCGCACAGGGGTTGGCTACACCTTC	CASSQDRTGVGYTF
few	TRBJ2-1	TRBV20-1	-	TGCAGTGCTAGAGGGCCCCGCAGGCCCAACTCCTACAATGAGCAGTTCTTC	CSARGPRRPNSYNEQFF
many	TRBJ2-1	TRBV6-5	-	TGTGCCAGCAGTACCCGCCGAGGCTTCTACAATGAGCAGTTCTTC	CASSTRRGFYNEQFF
-	TRBJ1-1	TRBV5-1	-	TGCGCCAGCATAATCCTGAACACAGCGATAAACACTGAAGCTTTCTTT	CASIILNTAINTEAFF
-	TRBJ2-7	TRBV2	TRBD1	TGTGCCAGCAGGCCACGGACAGGGGGCGCAGGGGTCTCCGAGCAGTACTTC	CASRPRTGGAGVSEQYF
many	TRBJ2-3	TRBV20-1	-	TGCAGTCCCCCCCTAGTCTCGACAGATACGCAGTATTTT	CSPPLVSTDTQYF
few	TRBJ2-5	TRBV11-2	TRBD2	TGTGCCAGCAGCCCTAGCGGGGGACTTCAAGAGACCCAGTACTTC	CASSPSGGLQETQYF
-	TRBJ2-1	TRBV5-6	-	TGTGCCAGCAGCTTGGGGGTACGGGAGCAGTTCTTC	CASSLGVREQFF
many	TRBJ2-7	TRBV7-9	-	TGTGCCAGCAGCTTTGAAGGGGGCGAGCAGTACTTC	CASSFEGGEQYF
few	TRBJ2-1	TRBV4-3	-	TGCGCCAGCAGCCAAAAACGGTCCTCTGAGCAGTTCTTC	CASSQKRSSEQFF
many	TRBJ1-3	TRBV5-1	-	TGCGCCAGCAGCTTGGCGGCGACAACGAGCTCTGGAAACACCATATATTTT	CASSLAATTSSGNTIYF
-	TRBJ1-2	TRBV13	TRBD1	TGTGCCAGTGTTGAGGACAGGGGCTATGGCTACACCTTC	CASVEDRGYGYTF
few	TRBJ2-1	TRBV9	-	TGTGCCAGCAGCGCGACAGTCGGTAGCCACAATGAGCAGTTCTTC	CASSATVGSHNEQFF
many	TRBJ2-1	TRBV12-3/TRBV12-4	TRBD2	TGTGCCAGCAGTTTCCGACTAGCGGGGTTAACTGGCAATGAGCAGTTCTTC	CASSFRLAGLTGNEQFF
-	TRBJ2-1	TRBV6-1	TRBD2	TGTGCCAGCAGTCGACTAGCGATAGGCTACAATGAGCAGTTCTTC	CASSRLAIGYNEQFF
few	TRBJ2-2	TRBV7-2	-	TGTGCCAGCAGCTCTACCGGGACTAACACCGGGGAGCTGTTTTTT	CASSSTGTNTGELFF
few	TRBJ1-1	TRBV5-6	-	TGTGCCAGCAGCCAGGAGAACACTGAAGCTTTCTTT	CASSQENTEAFF
many	TRBJ1-5	TRBV6-5	-	TGTGCCAGCAGTGTCGACAGGAACCACAATCAGCCCCAGCATTTT	CASSVDRNHNQPQHF
many	TRBJ2-7	TRBV18	-	TGTGCCAGCTCACTGGGACATTCCTCCTACGAGCAGTACTTC	CASSLGHSSYEQYF
many	TRBJ1-2	TRBV12-3/TRBV12-4	-	TGTGCCAGCAGTTTACCGTCAGGGTCGGGCTACACCTTC	CASSLPSGSGYTF
many	TRBJ1-2	TRBV20-1	TRBD1	TGCAGTGCTAGAAGGTCGGGACAGGTAGAGGTCTATGGCTACACCTTC	CSARRSGQVEVYGYTF